This is a list of T cell receptor beta chains from one sample in a study of blood T cell repertoires in COVID-19. Profiling relied on immunoSEQ multiplex PCR, and the TCRdb table lists in-frame clones only, not all of them. The table records more than 95,000 clones, about 89% of them present only once. The material sequenced was peripheral blood. The receptors stem from a human donor in a cohort sampled during active COVID-19. Each CDR3 is given with its conserved first and last residue. A D gene is named only where the DNA matches it firmly. Only part of the rows carry a size: once, few, many, or a class if the clone is expanded.

>TRBV5-1|TRBJ2-1|-|-
TGCGCCAGCAGCCCTACAGGGAGCTCCTACAATGAGCAGTTCTTC
CASSPTGSSYNEQFF
>TRBV27|TRBJ2-3|TRBD1|-
TGTGCCAGCAGTTTACAGGGGGCCGCTTTCACAGATACGCAGTATTTT
CASSLQGAAFTDTQYF
>TRBV28|TRBJ2-7|-|once
TGTGCCAGCAGTTCTACAGGGTTCGGCGAGCAGTACTTC
CASSSTGFGEQYF
>TRBV25-1|TRBJ2-1|TRBD2|-
TGTGCCAGTAGACTAGCGGGGGGCCACGACAATGAGCAGTTCTTC
CASRLAGGHDNEQFF
>TRBV3-1/TRBV3-2|TRBJ1-4|-|-
TGTGCCAGCAGTTATTTGACTAATGAAAAACTGTTTTTT
CASSYLTNEKLFF
>TRBV2|TRBJ1-2|-|-
TGTGCCAGCATTGTATTCGGGGGGATCGAGGGCTACACCTTC
CASIVFGGIEGYTF
>TRBV4-2|TRBJ1-2|-|-
TGTGCCAGCAGCCAAGGTCAGGGGCGGGAGGGCTACACCTTC
CASSQGQGREGYTF
>TRBV19|TRBJ1-1|-|-
TGTGCCAGTAGTATGCGGGGACCCATGAACACTGAAGCTTTCTTT
CASSMRGPMNTEAFF
>TRBV21-1|TRBJ2-7|-|-
TGTGCCAGCAGCTCCCCCCAGGCCCAGGGGGCTTTGACCTACGAGCAGTACTTC
CASSSPQAQGALTYEQYF
>TRBV28|TRBJ2-5|-|-
TGTGCCAGCAGCACTCCTCGGACAGTGGAGACCCAGTACTTC
CASSTPRTVETQYF
>TRBV7-9|TRBJ2-1|-|-
TGTGCCAGCAGCACCCCAGGTCGATACGGGGATGAGCAGTTCTTC
CASSTPGRYGDEQFF
>TRBV7-9|TRBJ1-2|-|few
TGTGCCAGCAGCCCAGGGCTCTTAAGCTATGGCTACACCTTC
CASSPGLLSYGYTF
>TRBV9|TRBJ2-6|TRBD2|-
TGTGCCAGCAGCGAGACTAGCGGGAGGGCTGGGGCCAACGTCCTGACTTTC
CASSETSGRAGANVLTF
>TRBV15|TRBJ2-1|-|-
TGTGCCACCAGCAGAGATGGACAGAGTATTTCGGGGCAGTTCTTC
CATSRDGQSISGQFF
>TRBV7-2|TRBJ1-3|-|few
TGTGCCAGCAGCTTAGTGGGGGGCTCTGGAAACACCATATATTTT
CASSLVGGSGNTIYF
>TRBV3-1/TRBV3-2|TRBJ1-4|-|-
TGTGCCAGCAGCCAAGATCCCTCCGCTGAAGCCTCGCATAATGAAAAACTGTTTTTT
CASSQDPSAEASHNEKLFF
>TRBV3-1/TRBV3-2|TRBJ1-2|TRBD1|-
TGTGCCAGCAGCGCGAGACAGGGCGGCGGCTACACCTTC
CASSARQGGGYTF
>TRBV6-5|TRBJ2-5|-|-
TGTGCCAGCACCTCTAGGCTCTTAGCCCGGGAGACCCAGTACTTC
CASTSRLLARETQYF
>TRBV14|TRBJ2-3|TRBD2|-
TGTGCCAGCAGCCAAGGGACTAGCGGGGGCGCGACTAGCACAGATACGCAGTATTTT
CASSQGTSGGATSTDTQYF
>TRBV3-1/TRBV3-2|TRBJ2-1|-|medium-sized
TGTGCCAGCAGCCCTACAGGGACCTACAATGAGCAGTTCTTC
CASSPTGTYNEQFF